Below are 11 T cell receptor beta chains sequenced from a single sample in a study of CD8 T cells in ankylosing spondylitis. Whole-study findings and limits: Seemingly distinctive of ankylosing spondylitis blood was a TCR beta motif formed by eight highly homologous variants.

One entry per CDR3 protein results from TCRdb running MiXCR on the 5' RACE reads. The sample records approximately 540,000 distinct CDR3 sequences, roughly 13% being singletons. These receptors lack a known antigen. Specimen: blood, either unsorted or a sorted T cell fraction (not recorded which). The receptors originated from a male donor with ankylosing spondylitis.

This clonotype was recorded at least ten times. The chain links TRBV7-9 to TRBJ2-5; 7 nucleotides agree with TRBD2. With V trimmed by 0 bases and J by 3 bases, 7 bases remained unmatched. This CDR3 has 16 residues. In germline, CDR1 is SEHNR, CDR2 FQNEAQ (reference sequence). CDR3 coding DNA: TGTGCCAGCAGCTTAGCGAGAGGGACTACAGAAGAGACCCAGTACTTC. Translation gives CASSLARGTTEETQYF.

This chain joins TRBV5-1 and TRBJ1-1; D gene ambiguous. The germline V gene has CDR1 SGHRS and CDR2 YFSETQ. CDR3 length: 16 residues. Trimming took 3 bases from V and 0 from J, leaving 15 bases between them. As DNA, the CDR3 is TGCGCCAGCAGCTCGACACCTGAGGTGGTGAACACTGAAGCTTTCTTT. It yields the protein CASSSTPEVVNTEAFF.

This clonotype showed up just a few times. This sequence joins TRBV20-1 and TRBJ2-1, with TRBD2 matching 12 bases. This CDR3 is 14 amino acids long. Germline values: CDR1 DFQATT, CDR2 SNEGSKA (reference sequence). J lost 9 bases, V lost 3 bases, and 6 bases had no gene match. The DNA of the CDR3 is TGCAGTGCTAGCCGGACTAGCGGGATCGGTGAGCAGTTCTTC. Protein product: CSASRTSGIGEQFF.

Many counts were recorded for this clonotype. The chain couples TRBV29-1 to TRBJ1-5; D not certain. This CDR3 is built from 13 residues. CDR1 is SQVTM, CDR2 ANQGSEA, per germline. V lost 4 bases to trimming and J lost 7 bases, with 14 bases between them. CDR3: CSVGSGDRQPQHF. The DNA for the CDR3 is TGCAGCGTTGGGTCCGGGGATCGCCAGCCCCAGCATTTT.

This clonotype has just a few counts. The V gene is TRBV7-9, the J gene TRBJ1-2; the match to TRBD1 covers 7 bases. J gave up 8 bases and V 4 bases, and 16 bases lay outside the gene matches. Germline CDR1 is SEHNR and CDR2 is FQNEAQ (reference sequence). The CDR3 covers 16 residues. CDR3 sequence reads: CASSSYDRVGLGGYTF. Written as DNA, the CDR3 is TGTGCCAGCAGCTCATATGACAGGGTGGGATTAGGAGGCTACACCTTC.

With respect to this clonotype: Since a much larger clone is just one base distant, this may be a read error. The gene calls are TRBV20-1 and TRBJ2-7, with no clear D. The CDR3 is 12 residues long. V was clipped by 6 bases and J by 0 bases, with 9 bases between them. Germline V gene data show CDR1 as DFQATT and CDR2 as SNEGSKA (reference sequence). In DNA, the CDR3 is TGCAGTGCCTCAAGCGACTCCTACGAGCAGTACTTC. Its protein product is CSASSDSYEQYF.

The DNA of the CDR3 is TGTGCCAGCAGCCTCGGGACAATCCAAGAGACCCAGTACTTC. Its protein is CASSLGTIQETQYF. This rearrangement joins TRBV3-1 to TRBJ2-5; D perhaps matches TRBD1 (6 bases). Trimming removed 4 bases from V and 1 base from J, with 10 bases in between. The CDR3 spans 14 residues. Germline V gene data show CDR1 as LGHDT and CDR2 as YNNKEL (reference sequence).

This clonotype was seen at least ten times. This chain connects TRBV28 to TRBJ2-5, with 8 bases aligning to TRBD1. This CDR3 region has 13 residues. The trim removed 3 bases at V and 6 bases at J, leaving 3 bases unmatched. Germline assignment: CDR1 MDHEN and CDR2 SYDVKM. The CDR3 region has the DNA TGTGCCAGCAGTTTTTCAGGGGGCCAGACCCAGTACTTC. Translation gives CASSFSGGQTQYF.

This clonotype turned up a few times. The CDR3 DNA follows: TGTGCCAGCAAACCACTTTCCAGGACAGTAAACAATGAGCAGTTCTTC. Its protein is CASKPLSRTVNNEQFF. V usage is TRBV7-8 and J usage is TRBJ2-1, with a weak D call TRBD1 (6 bases). The CDR3 has 16 amino acids. V lost 7 bases to trimming and J lost 5 bases, with 21 bases between them. Per germline, CDR1 SGHVS and CDR2 FQNEAQ.

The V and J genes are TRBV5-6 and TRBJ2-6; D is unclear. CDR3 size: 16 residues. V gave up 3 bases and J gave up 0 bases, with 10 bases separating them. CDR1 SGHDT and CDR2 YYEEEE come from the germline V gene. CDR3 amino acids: CASSSRISSGANVLTF. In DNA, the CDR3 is TGTGCCAGCAGCTCCAGGATTAGCTCTGGGGCCAACGTCCTGACTTTC.

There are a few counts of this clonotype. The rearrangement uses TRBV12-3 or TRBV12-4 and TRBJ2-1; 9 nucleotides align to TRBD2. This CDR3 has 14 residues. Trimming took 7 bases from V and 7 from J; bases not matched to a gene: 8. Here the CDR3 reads CASTKGLAMNEQFF. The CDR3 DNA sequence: TGTGCCAGCACTAAAGGACTAGCGATGAATGAGCAGTTCTTC.